Given below is one T cell receptor (beta chain) in context. The method was immunoSEQ multiplex PCR; TCRdb's version includes in-frame clones alone and lacks a portion of them. The top ten clones hold about 1% of a sample with some 51,000 clones, approximately 94% of them seen once. The sample originates from a study of control samples from healthy donors and cancer patients. Germline CDR1 reads MNHEY; CDR2 reads SVGAGI. The CDR3 runs 14 residues. The V gene lost 2 bases and the J gene lost 2 bases, with 6 bases spanning the gap. This chain joins TRBV6-5 and TRBJ2-2; the D is unclear. Specimen: blood. The origin of this receptor is a woman aged 18-29 years in good health. This CDR3 is CASSYRVNTGELFF. The CDR3 DNA sequence: TGTGCCAGCAGTTACCGGGTTAACACCGGGGAGCTGTTTTTT.